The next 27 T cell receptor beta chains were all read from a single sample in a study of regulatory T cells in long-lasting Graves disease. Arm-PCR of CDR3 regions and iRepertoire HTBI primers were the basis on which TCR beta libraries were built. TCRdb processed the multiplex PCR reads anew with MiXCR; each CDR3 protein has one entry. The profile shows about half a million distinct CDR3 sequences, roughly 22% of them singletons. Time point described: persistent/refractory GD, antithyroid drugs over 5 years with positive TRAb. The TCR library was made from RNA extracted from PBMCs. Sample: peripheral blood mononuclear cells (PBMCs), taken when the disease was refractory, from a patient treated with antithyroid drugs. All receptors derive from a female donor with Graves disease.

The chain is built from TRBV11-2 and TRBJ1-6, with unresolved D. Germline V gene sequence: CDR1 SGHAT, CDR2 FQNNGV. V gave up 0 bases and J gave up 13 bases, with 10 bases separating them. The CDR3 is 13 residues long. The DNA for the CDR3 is TGTGCCAGCAGCTTAGATCTACGGGATCCCCTCCACTTT. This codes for CASSLDLRDPLHF.

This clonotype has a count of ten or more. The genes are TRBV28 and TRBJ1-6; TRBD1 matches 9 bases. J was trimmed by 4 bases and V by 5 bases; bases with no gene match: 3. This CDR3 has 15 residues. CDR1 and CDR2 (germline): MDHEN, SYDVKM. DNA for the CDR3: TGTGCCAGCAGTCCCGGGACAGGGTATAATTCACCCCTCCACTTT. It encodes CASSPGTGYNSPLHF.

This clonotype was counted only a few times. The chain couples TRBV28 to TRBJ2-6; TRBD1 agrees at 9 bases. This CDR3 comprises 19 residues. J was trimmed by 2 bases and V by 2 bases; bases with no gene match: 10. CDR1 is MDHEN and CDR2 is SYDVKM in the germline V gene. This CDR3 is CASSLGWDRVLAGANVLTF. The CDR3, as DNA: TGTGCCAGCAGTTTAGGGTGGGACAGGGTGCTAGCTGGGGCCAACGTCCTGACTTTC.

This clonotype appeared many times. The CDR3 nucleotides are TGTGCCAGCAGTGAGGGGGCCTCTGGAAACACCATATATTTT. Translation: CASSEGASGNTIYF. V and J are TRBV2 and TRBJ1-3; possibly TRBD1 for D (6 bases). Trimming left V 3 bases short and J 0 bases short, with 6 bases between. The CDR3 has 14 amino acids. The V gene's germline CDR1 is SNHLY and CDR2 FYNNEI. Variable domain in full (rest from reference TRBV2 and TRBJ1-3): EPEVTQTPSHQVTQMGQEVILRCVPISNHLYFYWYRQILGQKVEFLVSFYNNEISEKSEIFDDQFSVERPDGSNFTLKIRSTKLEDSAMYFCASSEGASGNTIYFGEGSWLTVV.

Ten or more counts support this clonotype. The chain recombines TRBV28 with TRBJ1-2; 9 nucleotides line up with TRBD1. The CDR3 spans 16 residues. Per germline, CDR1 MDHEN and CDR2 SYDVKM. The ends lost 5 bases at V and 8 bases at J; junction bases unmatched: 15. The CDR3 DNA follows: TGTGCCAGCAGTCCCCTAGGGGGACAGGGATCGTCAGGCTACACCTTC. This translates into CASSPLGGQGSSGYTF.

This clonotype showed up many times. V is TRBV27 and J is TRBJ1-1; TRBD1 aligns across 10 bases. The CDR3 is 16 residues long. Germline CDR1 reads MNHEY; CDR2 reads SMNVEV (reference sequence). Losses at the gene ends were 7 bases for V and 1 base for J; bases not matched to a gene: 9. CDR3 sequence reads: CASIRDRGSSNTEAFF. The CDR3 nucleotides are TGTGCCAGCATTAGGGACAGGGGATCTTCGAACACTGAAGCTTTCTTT.

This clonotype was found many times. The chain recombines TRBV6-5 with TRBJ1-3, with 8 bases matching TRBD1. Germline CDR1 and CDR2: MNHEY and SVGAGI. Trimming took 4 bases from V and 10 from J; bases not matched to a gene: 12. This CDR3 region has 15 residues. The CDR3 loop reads CASSFVPGQEKTIYF. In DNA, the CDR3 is TGTGCCAGCAGTTTCGTCCCGGGACAGGAAAAGACCATATATTTT.

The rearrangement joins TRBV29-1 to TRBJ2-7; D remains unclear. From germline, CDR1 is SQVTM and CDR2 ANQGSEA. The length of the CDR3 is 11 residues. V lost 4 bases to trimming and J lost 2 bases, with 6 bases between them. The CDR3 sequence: CSVARAYEQYF. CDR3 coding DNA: TGCAGCGTTGCTAGGGCCTACGAGCAGTACTTC.

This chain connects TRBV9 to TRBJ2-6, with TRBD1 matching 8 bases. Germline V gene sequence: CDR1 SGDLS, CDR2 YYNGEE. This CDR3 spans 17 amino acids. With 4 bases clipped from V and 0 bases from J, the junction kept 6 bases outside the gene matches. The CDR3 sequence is CASSTGQGSSGANVLTF. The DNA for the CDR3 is TGTGCCAGCAGCACAGGACAGGGTAGCTCTGGGGCCAACGTCCTGACTTTC.

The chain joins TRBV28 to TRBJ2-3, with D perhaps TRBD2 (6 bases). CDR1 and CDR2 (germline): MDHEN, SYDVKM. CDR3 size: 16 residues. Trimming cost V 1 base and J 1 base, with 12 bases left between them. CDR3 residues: CASSLSGTFGTDTQYF. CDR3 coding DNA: TGTGCCAGCAGTTTATCGGGGACTTTTGGCACAGATACGCAGTATTTT. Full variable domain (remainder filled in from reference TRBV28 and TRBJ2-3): DVKVTQSSRYLVKRTGEKVFLECVQDMDHENMFWYRQDPGLGLRLIYFSYDVKMKEKGDIPEGYSVSREKKERFSLILESASTNQTSMYLCASSLSGTFGTDTQYFGPGTRLTVL.

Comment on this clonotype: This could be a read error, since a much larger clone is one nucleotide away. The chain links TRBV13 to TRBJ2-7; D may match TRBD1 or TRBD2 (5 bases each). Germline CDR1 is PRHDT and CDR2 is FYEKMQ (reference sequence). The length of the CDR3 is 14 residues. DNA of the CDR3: TGTGCCGGCAGCTCTCGACCGGGGCTGGGCGAGCAGTACTTC. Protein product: CAGSSRPGLGEQYF.

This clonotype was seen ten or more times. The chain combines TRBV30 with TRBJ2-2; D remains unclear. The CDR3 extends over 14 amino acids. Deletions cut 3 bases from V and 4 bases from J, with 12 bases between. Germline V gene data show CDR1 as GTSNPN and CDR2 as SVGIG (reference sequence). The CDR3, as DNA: TGTGCCTGGAGGAGAAGGCAGTCCACCGGGGAGCTGTTTTTT. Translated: CAWRRRQSTGELFF.

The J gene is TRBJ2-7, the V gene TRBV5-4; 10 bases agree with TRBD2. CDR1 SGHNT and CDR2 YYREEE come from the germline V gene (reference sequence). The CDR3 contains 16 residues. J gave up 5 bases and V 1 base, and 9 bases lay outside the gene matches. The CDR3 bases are TGTGCCAGCAGCTTGAGGCTAGCGGGAGTAATGAACGAGCAGTACTTC. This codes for CASSLRLAGVMNEQYF.

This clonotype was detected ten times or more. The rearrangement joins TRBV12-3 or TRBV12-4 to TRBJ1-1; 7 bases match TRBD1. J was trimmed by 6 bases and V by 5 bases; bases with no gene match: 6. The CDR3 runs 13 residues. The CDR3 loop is CASSLNRGAEAFF. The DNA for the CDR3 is TGTGCCAGCAGTCTAAACAGGGGTGCTGAAGCTTTCTTT.

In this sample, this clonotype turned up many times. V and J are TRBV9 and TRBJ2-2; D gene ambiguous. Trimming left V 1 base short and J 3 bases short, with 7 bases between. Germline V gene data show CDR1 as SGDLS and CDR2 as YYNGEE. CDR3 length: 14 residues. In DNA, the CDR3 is TGTGCCAGCAGCGTACTCTGGGACACCGGGGAGCTGTTTTTT. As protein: CASSVLWDTGELFF.

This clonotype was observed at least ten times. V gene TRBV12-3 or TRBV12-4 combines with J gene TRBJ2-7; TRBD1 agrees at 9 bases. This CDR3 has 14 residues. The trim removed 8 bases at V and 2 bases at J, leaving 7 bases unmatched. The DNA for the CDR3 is TGTGCCAGCGGCGGACAGGGGACTACCTACGAGCAGTACTTC. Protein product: CASGGQGTTYEQYF.

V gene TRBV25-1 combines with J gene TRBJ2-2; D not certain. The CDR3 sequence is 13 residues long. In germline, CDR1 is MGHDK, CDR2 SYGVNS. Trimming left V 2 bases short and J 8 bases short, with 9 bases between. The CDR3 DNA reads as TGTGCCAGCAGTGAACAGGTCGCAGGGGAGCTGTTTTTT. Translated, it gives CASSEQVAGELFF.

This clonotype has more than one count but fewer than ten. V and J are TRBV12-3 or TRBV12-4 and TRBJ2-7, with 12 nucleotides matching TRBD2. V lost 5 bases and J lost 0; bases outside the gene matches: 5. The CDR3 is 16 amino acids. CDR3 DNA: TGTGCCAGCAGTAGCAGGACTAGCGGGGCCTCCTACGAGCAGTACTTC. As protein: CASSSRTSGASYEQYF.

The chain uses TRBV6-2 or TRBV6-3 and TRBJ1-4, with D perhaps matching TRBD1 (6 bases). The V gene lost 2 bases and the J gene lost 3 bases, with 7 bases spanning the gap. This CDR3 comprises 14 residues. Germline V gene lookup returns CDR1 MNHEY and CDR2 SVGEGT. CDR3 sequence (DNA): TGTGCCAGCAGTTACGGGGGCTCTAATGAAAAACTGTTTTTT. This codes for CASSYGGSNEKLFF.

The CDR3 protein is CASSPLWQGQVAGELFF. CDR3 nucleotides: TGTGCCAGCAGTCCTCTCTGGCAGGGGCAGGTGGCCGGGGAGCTGTTTTTT. The chain has TRBV28 and TRBJ2-2; TRBD1 might be the D (6 bases). With 5 bases removed from V and 6 bases from J, the gap between germline ends came to 22 bases. In germline, CDR1 is MDHEN, CDR2 SYDVKM. The CDR3 loop spans 17 amino acids.

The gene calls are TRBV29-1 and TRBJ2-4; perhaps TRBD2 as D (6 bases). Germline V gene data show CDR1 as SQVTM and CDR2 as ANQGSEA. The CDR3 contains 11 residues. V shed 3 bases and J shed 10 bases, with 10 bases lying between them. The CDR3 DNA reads TGCAGCGTTGAGGAGGGGCAAATTCAGTACTTC. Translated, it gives CSVEEGQIQYF.

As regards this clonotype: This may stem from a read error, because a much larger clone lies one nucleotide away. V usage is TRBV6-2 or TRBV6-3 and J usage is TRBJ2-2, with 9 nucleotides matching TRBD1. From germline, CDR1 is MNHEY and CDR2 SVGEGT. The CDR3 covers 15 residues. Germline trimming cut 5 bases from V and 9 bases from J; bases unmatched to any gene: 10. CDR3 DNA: TGTGCCAGCAGTGTTATCGGGACAGGGTTCTGGGAGCTGTTTTTT. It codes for CASSVIGTGFWELFF.

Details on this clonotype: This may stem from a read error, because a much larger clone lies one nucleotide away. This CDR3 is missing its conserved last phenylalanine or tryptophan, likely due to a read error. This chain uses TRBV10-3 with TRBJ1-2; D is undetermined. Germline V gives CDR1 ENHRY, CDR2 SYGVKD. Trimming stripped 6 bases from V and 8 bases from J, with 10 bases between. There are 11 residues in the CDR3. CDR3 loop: CAISQGDGYTL. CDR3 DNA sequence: TGTGCCATCAGCCAAGGAGACGGCTACACCCTC.

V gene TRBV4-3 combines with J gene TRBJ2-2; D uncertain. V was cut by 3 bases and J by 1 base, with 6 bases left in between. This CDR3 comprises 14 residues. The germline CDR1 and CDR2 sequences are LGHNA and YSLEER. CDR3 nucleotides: TGCGCCAGCAGCCAGTCCCAGAACACCGGGGAGCTGTTTTTT. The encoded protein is CASSQSQNTGELFF.

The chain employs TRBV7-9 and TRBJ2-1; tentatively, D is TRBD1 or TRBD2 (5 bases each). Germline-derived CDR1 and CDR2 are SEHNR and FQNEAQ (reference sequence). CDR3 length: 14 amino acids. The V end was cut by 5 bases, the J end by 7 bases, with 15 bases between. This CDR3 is CASSRNGEGNEQFF. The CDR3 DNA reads TGTGCCAGCAGCCGAAACGGAGAGGGGAATGAGCAGTTCTTC.

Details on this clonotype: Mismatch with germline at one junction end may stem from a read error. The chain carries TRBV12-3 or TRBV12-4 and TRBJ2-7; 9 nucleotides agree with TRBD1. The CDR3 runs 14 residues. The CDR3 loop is CASSPGTGTYGQYF. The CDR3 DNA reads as TGTGCCAGCAGTCCCGGGACAGGGACCTACGGGCAGTACTTC.

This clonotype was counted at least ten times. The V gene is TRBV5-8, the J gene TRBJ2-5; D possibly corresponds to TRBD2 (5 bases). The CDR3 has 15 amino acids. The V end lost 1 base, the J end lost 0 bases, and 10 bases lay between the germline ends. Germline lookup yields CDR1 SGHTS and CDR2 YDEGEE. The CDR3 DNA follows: TGTGCCAGCAGCTTGTATCGAGGGTACCAAGAGACCCAGTACTTC. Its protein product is CASSLYRGYQETQYF.